Listed below are T cell receptor beta chains from one sample, sequenced in a study of cytomegalovirus exposure and HLA in healthy donors. Profiled with immunoSEQ multiplex PCR; TCRdb holds only in-frame clones, not every one. Here the sample spans some 150,000 clones, around 78% being singletons. Sequencing was carried out using PBMCs. The receptors were sampled from a man aged 35 to 55 in good health and CMV-seronegative. Each CDR3 is given with its conserved first and last residue. Fields, in order: V gene, D gene, clone size, J gene, CDR3 DNA, CDR3 protein. D genes are given only for firm matches. Not every row has a clone size; where given, it reads once, few, many or a size class.

v_call: TRBV5-1
d_call: TRBD1
clone_size: -
j_call: TRBJ1-2
cdr3_nt: TGCGCCAGCAGCCAGGGGGTATCAGTGGATGGCTACACCTTC
cdr3_aa: CASSQGVSVDGYTF

v_call: TRBV15
d_call: -
clone_size: once
j_call: TRBJ1-1
cdr3_nt: TGTGCCACCAGCACCCGCGGCTTCCCCCCTGAAGCTTTCTTT
cdr3_aa: CATSTRGFPPEAFF

v_call: TRBV11-3
d_call: TRBD2
clone_size: -
j_call: TRBJ2-7
cdr3_nt: TGTGCCAGCAGCTTATATGGGGACTACATTTACGAGCAGTACTTC
cdr3_aa: CASSLYGDYIYEQYF

v_call: TRBV6-5
d_call: TRBD1
clone_size: few
j_call: TRBJ2-1
cdr3_nt: TGTGCCAGCAGTTCGGACAGGGGCCTGTATCACAATGAGCAGTTCTTC
cdr3_aa: CASSSDRGLYHNEQFF

v_call: TRBV19
d_call: -
clone_size: few
j_call: TRBJ1-2
cdr3_nt: TGTGCCAGTAGTATCCTTGGCGGCAGCTCTAACTATGGCTACACCTTC
cdr3_aa: CASSILGGSSNYGYTF

v_call: TRBV29-1
d_call: -
clone_size: -
j_call: TRBJ1-1
cdr3_nt: TGCAGCGTTGTTGTCAGTACGAACACTGAAGCTTTCTTT
cdr3_aa: CSVVVSTNTEAFF

v_call: TRBV5-4
d_call: TRBD1
clone_size: -
j_call: TRBJ2-5
cdr3_nt: TGTGCCAGCAGCTCGACAGGGGAGGAGACCCAGTACTTC
cdr3_aa: CASSSTGEETQYF

v_call: TRBV6-5
d_call: -
clone_size: -
j_call: TRBJ2-7
cdr3_nt: TGTGCCAGCAGTTACTCGTTCGTTGGCAGGGGATACGAGCAGTACTTC
cdr3_aa: CASSYSFVGRGYEQYF

v_call: TRBV7-9
d_call: -
clone_size: -
j_call: TRBJ1-2
cdr3_nt: TGTGCCAGCAGCACCGAGGAGGGAGGGCGATATGGCTACACCTTC
cdr3_aa: CASSTEEGGRYGYTF

v_call: TRBV5-1
d_call: -
clone_size: -
j_call: TRBJ2-3
cdr3_nt: TGCGCCAGCCGGGTCGGGGTCACAGATACGCAGTATTTT
cdr3_aa: CASRVGVTDTQYF

v_call: TRBV7-3
d_call: TRBD2
clone_size: -
j_call: TRBJ2-5
cdr3_nt: TGTGCCAGCAGTCGCGGACTAGCGGGGGCCGAAGAGACCCAGTACTTC
cdr3_aa: CASSRGLAGAEETQYF

v_call: TRBV29-1
d_call: -
clone_size: few
j_call: TRBJ2-7
cdr3_nt: TGCAGCGGCCTACTACACGGCAGCGAGCAGTACTTC
cdr3_aa: CSGLLHGSEQYF

v_call: TRBV4-3
d_call: TRBD1
clone_size: -
j_call: TRBJ2-6
cdr3_nt: TGCGCCAGCAGCCAAGGTTGGGACAGGGGTGGGTCTGGGGCCAACGTCCTGACTTTC
cdr3_aa: CASSQGWDRGGSGANVLTF

v_call: TRBV29-1
d_call: TRBD1
clone_size: -
j_call: TRBJ2-7
cdr3_nt: TGCAGCGTTGAAGATACCGGGACAGGAGGTTTCGAGCAGTACTTC
cdr3_aa: CSVEDTGTGGFEQYF

v_call: TRBV2
d_call: -
clone_size: -
j_call: TRBJ1-5
cdr3_nt: TGTGCCAGCAGCGCCGGGGGGGGCAATCAGCCCCAGCATTTT
cdr3_aa: CASSAGGGNQPQHF

v_call: TRBV28
d_call: -
clone_size: -
j_call: TRBJ1-4
cdr3_nt: TGTGCCAGCAGTGGTGTTGAGAAACTGTTTTTT
cdr3_aa: CASSGVEKLFF

v_call: TRBV2
d_call: TRBD2
clone_size: -
j_call: TRBJ2-3
cdr3_nt: TGTGCCAGCAGTGGACTAGCGGGGAGCACAGATACGCAGTATTTT
cdr3_aa: CASSGLAGSTDTQYF

v_call: TRBV15
d_call: -
clone_size: -
j_call: TRBJ2-1
cdr3_nt: TGTGCCACCAGCAGAGACCTCCATAGTCGCAATGAGCAGTTCTTC
cdr3_aa: CATSRDLHSRNEQFF

v_call: TRBV6-5
d_call: -
clone_size: -
j_call: TRBJ2-7
cdr3_nt: TGTGCCAGCACCGGTCAGGGGCCCGACTACGAGCAGTACTTC
cdr3_aa: CASTGQGPDYEQYF

v_call: TRBV28
d_call: -
clone_size: -
j_call: TRBJ1-2
cdr3_nt: TGTGCCAGCAGTACAGGGTTGGACTATGGCTACACCTTC
cdr3_aa: CASSTGLDYGYTF

v_call: TRBV28
d_call: -
clone_size: -
j_call: TRBJ1-2
cdr3_nt: TGTGCCAGCAGCCGCGGGGTATCTGGCTACACCTTC
cdr3_aa: CASSRGVSGYTF

v_call: TRBV7-9
d_call: TRBD1
clone_size: medium-sized
j_call: TRBJ1-4
cdr3_nt: TGTGCCAGCAGCCCAAGACCCGACAGGGGCGAGAATGAAAAACTGTTTTTT
cdr3_aa: CASSPRPDRGENEKLFF